The source of this T cell receptor beta chain is a study of T cell changes during pregnancy in multiple sclerosis. Measured with immunoSEQ multiplex PCR; TCRdb has only the in-frame clones, and not every one. Of 30,000 to 40,000 clones in the sample, 90% to 95% were seen once. The V segment lost 5 bases and the J segment 7 bases; nucleotides outside the gene matches: 12. Looked up from germline, CDR1 is LGHNA and CDR2 is YNFKEQ. The length of the CDR3 is 16 residues. The input for sequencing was CD4+ T cells from peripheral blood mononuclear cells, taken in the third trimester of pregnancy. This clonotype was sampled from a female donor with multiple sclerosis, enrolled in a pregnancy study. This chain links TRBV4-2 with TRBJ2-1; 9 nucleotides agree with TRBD2. The CDR3 DNA reads as TGTGCCAGCAGCGCCGAAGCGGGAGGATTTTGGAATGAGCAGTTCTTC. This translates into CASSAEAGGFWNEQFF.